This TCR beta chain was captured in a study of T cell changes during pregnancy in multiple sclerosis (dated by TCRdb to the late 2010s). About the study as a whole: The study examined how the T cell repertoire changed over the course of pregnancy in women with multiple sclerosis.

As to this clone: No antigen is known for it. No base-level quality is on record; no much larger clone is a single base apart.

In the germline V gene, CDR1 corresponds to SGHRS and CDR2 to YFSETQ. Relative to germline, V is 5 bases shorter and J is 5 bases shorter, with 16 bases between their ends. The CDR3 numbers 14 residues from cysteine through phenylalanine. Here the CDR3 DNA is all that survives: 42 bases in frame from base 1. The library was prepared using the immunoSEQ multiplex PCR assay. TCRdb's version of the immuneACCESS table is confined to in-frame rearrangements and falls short of the full clone set. An unresolved V gene accounts for under half of the shortfall where checked; the remainder is of unknown origin. This sample holds some 67,000 clones; 92% were observed only once. The top ten clonotypes cover almost 1.5% of the sample.

This clonotype was obtained from a female donor with multiple sclerosis, enrolled in a pregnancy study. This specimen was peripheral blood, taken after pregnancy. The chain links TRBV5-1 with TRBJ2-5, with a tentative D gene TRBD1 over 7 matching bases. The base sequence is TGCGCCAGCAGGGGCGTCAGGGGGGAGGAGACCCAGTACTTC. Its protein reads: CASRGVRGEETQYF.